This T cell receptor (beta chain) originates from a study of blood T cell repertoires in COVID-19. Across the study: Sources were T cells, B-cell-depleted T cells, or PBMCs; the material itself was cDNA or gDNA.

Original methodology: Estimates of nucleated cell counts were drawn from the amplification of reference gene primers. Only in-frame clones appear in the TCRdb table, and some are missing; sequencing was by immunoSEQ multiplex PCR. V and J calls and clone size come straight from that table; D and trimming were deduced from the DNA. The data contain 200,000 to 250,000 clones, about 90% of them singletons. Cohorts were assigned according to the clinical history that participants reported. Recovered Cohort 3 donors showed two negative PCRs, clearance, or symptom resolution. Specimen: PBMCs or T cells enriched from blood (not recorded which). The sequence was obtained from a man aged 30 to 45 who had recovered from COVID-19.

CDR3 nucleotides: TGTGCCAGCACCTACCGACAGAACACAGATACGCAGTATTTT. Protein: CASTYRQNTDTQYF. The chain employs TRBV28 and TRBJ2-3, with a tentative D call TRBD1 (5 bases). V lost 7 bases and J lost 2, with 13 bases in between. Germline CDR1 and CDR2: MDHEN and SYDVKM. The CDR3 is 14 amino acids.